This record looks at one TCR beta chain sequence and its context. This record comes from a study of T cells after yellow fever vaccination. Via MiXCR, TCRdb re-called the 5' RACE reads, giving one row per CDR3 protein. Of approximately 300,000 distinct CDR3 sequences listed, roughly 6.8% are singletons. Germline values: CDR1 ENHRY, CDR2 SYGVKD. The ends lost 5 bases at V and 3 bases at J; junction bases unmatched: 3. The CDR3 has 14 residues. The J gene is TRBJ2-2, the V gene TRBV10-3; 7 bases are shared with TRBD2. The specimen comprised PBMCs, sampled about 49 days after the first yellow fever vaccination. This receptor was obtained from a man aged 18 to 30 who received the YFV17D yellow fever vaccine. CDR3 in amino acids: CAISKTSDTGELFF. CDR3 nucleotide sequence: TGTGCCATCAGTAAAACTAGCGACACCGGGGAGCTGTTTTTT.